These 5 T cell receptor beta chains share one sample of origin, sequenced in a study of blood T cell repertoires in COVID-19. Sequencing used immunoSEQ multiplex PCR; TCRdb keeps in-frame clones, though not all of them. The data hold around 100,000 clones, with around 84% observed a single time. What was sequenced was peripheral blood. Receptors were obtained from a woman in her thirties or forties with acute or convalescent COVID-19.

The chain is built from TRBV19 and TRBJ1-5; no clear D gene. The CDR3 has 15 residues. Per the germline V gene, CDR1 is LNHDA and CDR2 is SQIVND (reference sequence). V gave up 3 bases and J gave up 7 bases, with 16 bases separating them. Written as DNA, the CDR3 is TGTGCCAGTAGTATCCAGGAGGGATCAAGACAGCCCCAGCATTTT. It codes for CASSIQEGSRQPQHF.

This clone has just a few counts. The rearrangement uses TRBV9 and TRBJ2-5, with 8 positions matching TRBD2. Trimming removed 0 bases from V and 2 bases from J; junction bases left unmatched: 3. Germline V gene lookup returns CDR1 SGDLS and CDR2 YYNGEE. CDR3 length: 15 amino acids. CDR3 in amino acids: CASSVVAGPQETQYF. The DNA of the CDR3 is TGTGCCAGCAGCGTAGTAGCGGGACCACAAGAGACCCAGTACTTC.

V is TRBV11-2 and J is TRBJ2-3; TRBD2 matches at 12 bases. With 5 bases clipped from V and 5 bases from J, the junction kept 11 bases outside the gene matches. Germline V gene sequence: CDR1 SGHAT, CDR2 FQNNGV. This CDR3 contains 17 residues. This CDR3 is CASSTRVLAGGVDTQYF. The CDR3 coding sequence is TGTGCCAGCAGCACGCGAGTACTAGCGGGGGGTGTAGATACGCAGTATTTT.

The chain couples TRBV5-1 to TRBJ2-7; TRBD1 aligns across 10 bases. The CDR3 covers 18 residues. Germline CDR1 and CDR2: SGHRS and YFSETQ. Unmatched junction bases numbered 18, after V lost 4 bases and J lost 5 bases. The CDR3 region is CASSPNRERDRGTNEQYF. In DNA form, the CDR3 reads TGCGCCAGCAGCCCTAACAGAGAACGGGACAGGGGAACGAACGAGCAGTACTTC.

The gene calls are TRBV6-9 and TRBJ1-6; TRBD1 is a possible D gene (5 bases). The CDR3 sequence is 16 residues long. Germline V gene data show CDR1 as MNHGY and CDR2 as SVAAGI. Trimming took off 2 bases at V and 0 bases at J, with 8 bases between the two ends. This chain's CDR3 is CASSYTQGSYNSPLHF. CDR3 nucleotides: TGTGCCAGCAGTTATACCCAGGGCTCCTATAATTCACCCCTCCACTTT.